Listed here are 28 T cell receptor beta chains from one sample, sequenced in a study of tumor-infiltrating lymphocytes in primary liver carcinoma. RNA and DNA were co-extracted from roughly 20-30 mg of unsorted bulk tissue. With around 450 ng total RNA as template and a constant-region primer, TCR beta cDNA was made. Employing slightly modified ARM-PCR, three nested multiplex PCR rounds were run, and these gave rise to the TCR beta libraries. TRBV1-TRBV30 forward primers paired with a C-beta reverse primer were used in the first two PCR rounds, which ran roughly 9 cycles each. Using its own MiXCR run on the multiplex PCR reads, TCRdb lists one record per CDR3 protein. The sample has roughly 70,000 distinct CDR3 sequences, about 71% seen once. Sequencing input: liver tumor tissue from sampling region 4. Subset in this sample: tumor region T4, right-lateral pole. The source of these receptors is a man in his forties with primary liver carcinoma and hepatitis B virus infection.

Regarding this clonotype: Its ends do not fully match the called genes, so a read error is possible. The gene calls are TRBV11-2 and TRBJ2-3; no firm D call. The CDR3 length is 12 residues. Germline values: CDR1 SGHAT, CDR2 FQNNGV. DNA of the CDR3: TGTGCCAGCAGCGCCAGCACTGTTACGCACTATTTT. It translates to CASSASTVTHYF.

This clonotype was seen once. Sequence at one end of the junction differs from germline and may be a read error. The J gene is TRBJ2-5, the V gene TRBV11-2, with TRBD2 identical over 7 bases. The CDR3 is made up of 16 amino acids. Germline V gives CDR1 SGHAT, CDR2 FQNNGV. CDR3 sequence (DNA): TGCGCCGACAGCCAAACTCCTGACGGGGGGAAAGAGACCCAGTACTTC. Its translation is CADSQTPDGGKETQYF. Variable domain in full (rest from reference TRBV11-2 and TRBJ2-5): EAGVAQSPRYKIIEKRQSVAFWCNPISGHATLYWYQQILGQGPKLLIQFQNNGVVDDSQLPKDRFSAERLKGVDSTLKIQPAKLEDSAVYLCADSQTPDGGKETQYFGPGTRLLVL.

This clonotype has only a few counts. The V gene is TRBV11-2, the J gene TRBJ2-7, with D possibly being TRBD2 (5 bases). Germline-derived CDR1 and CDR2 are SGHAT and FQNNGV. Trimming stripped 5 bases from V and 4 bases from J, with 15 bases between. This CDR3 region has 14 residues. CDR3 sequence: CASSPWLAEYEQYF. In DNA, the CDR3 is TGTGCCAGCAGCCCGTGGCTAGCAGAGTACGAGCAGTACTTC.

This clonotype was seen a single time. At one end the junction does not follow the germline gene, possibly because of a read error. V usage is TRBV6-5 and J usage is TRBJ2-3; 12 nucleotides match TRBD2. This CDR3 contains 15 residues. The germline V gene encodes CDR1 MNHEY and CDR2 SVGAGI. The CDR3 sequence is CPSNPGLAGTYTQYF. Here the CDR3 DNA reads TGTCCCAGCAACCCAGGACTAGCGGGAACATATACGCAGTATTTC.

The J gene is TRBJ1-4, the V gene TRBV6-6; D possibly corresponds to TRBD1 (6 bases). Germline CDR1 is MNHNY and CDR2 is SVGAGI (reference sequence). This CDR3 comprises 16 residues. Between the trimmed V and J ends, which lost 5 bases and 6 bases, there was a span of 19 bases. Here the CDR3 reads CASSNRDMGRDEKLFF. DNA of the CDR3: TGTGCCAGCAGTAACCGGGACATGGGGCGAGATGAAAAACTGTTTTTT.

This clonotype was detected only once. Sequence at one end of the junction differs from germline and may be a read error. The CDR3 region has the DNA TGTGCTATCAGTAAGTTCGAAGCCGGGCCAGACACCCGGGAGCTGTTTTTT. Its translation: CAISKFEAGPDTRELFF. The genes are TRBV10-3 and TRBJ2-2; D ambiguous. Germline V lookup: CDR1 ENHRY, CDR2 SYGVKD. CDR3 size: 17 residues.

The chain recombines TRBV11-2 with TRBJ2-1, with a possible D match to TRBD2 (6 bases). Germline CDR1 is SGHAT and CDR2 is FQNNGV. This CDR3 is built from 16 residues. V was shortened by 6 bases and J by 7 bases, with 22 bases between the two germline ends. CDR3 sequence: CASSLKLLARMNEQFF. The CDR3 nucleotides are TGTGCCAGCAGTTTAAAGCTCCTAGCGAGGATGAATGAGCAGTTCTTC.

To note about this clonotype: Since no conserved phenylalanine or tryptophan closes the CDR3, a read error is the likely cause. The rearrangement uses TRBV5-5 and TRBJ2-1; 8 bases fit TRBD1. There are 15 residues in the CDR3. Germline V gene data show CDR1 as SGHKS and CDR2 as YYEKEE (reference sequence). CDR3 DNA sequence: TGTGCCAGCAGCCCTGGACAGGGCTCCTATAATGGGCAGTTCCTC. This sequence encodes CASSPGQGSYNGQFL.

V is TRBV6-2 or TRBV6-3 and J is TRBJ2-2, with D perhaps TRBD1 (6 bases). This CDR3 comprises 16 residues. The germline V gene has CDR1 MNHEY and CDR2 SVGEGT. The CDR3 is CSSNRAGTPFTGELFF. CDR3 DNA sequence: TGTTCTAGCAACCGAGCCGGGACACCTTTCACCGGGGAGCTGTTTTTT.

With regard to this clonotype: Since a much larger clone is just one base distant, this may be a read error. CDR3 amino acids: CASSFRGTGLYGQYF. In DNA form, the CDR3 reads TGTGCCAGCAGCTTTAGAGGGACGGGGTTATACGGGCAGTACTTC. The chain has TRBV5-6 and TRBJ2-7, with D perhaps being TRBD1 or TRBD2 (5 bases each). The germline V gene encodes CDR1 SGHDT and CDR2 YYEEEE. This CDR3 is 15 amino acids long.

This chain uses TRBV29-1 with TRBJ2-2; possibly TRBD1 for D (6 bases). This CDR3 has 14 residues. The germline gives CDR1 SQVTM, CDR2 ANQGSEA. V lost 7 bases and J lost 10, with 22 bases in between. CDR3 amino acids: CSAGEQGGAVELFF. In nucleotides, the CDR3 is TGCAGCGCTGGAGAACAGGGTGGAGCCGTGGAGCTGTTTTTT.

This clonotype was seen at least ten times. The chain uses TRBV30 and TRBJ1-6; D perhaps matches TRBD1 (5 bases). This CDR3 has 19 amino acids. Germline V gives CDR1 GTSNPN, CDR2 SVGIG (reference sequence). V was shortened by 4 bases and J by 0 bases, with 22 bases between the two germline ends. The CDR3 reads CAWKLVTLAGSSYNSPLHF. The CDR3 DNA is TGTGCCTGGAAACTCGTCACCCTGGCAGGGAGCTCCTATAATTCACCCCTCCACTTT.

This clonotype was picked up many times. The J gene is TRBJ2-1, the V gene TRBV10-2; weak D call: TRBD2 (6 bases). V shed 6 bases and J shed 15 bases, with 18 bases lying between them. Germline lookup yields CDR1 WSHSY and CDR2 SAAADI. The CDR3 has 12 amino acids. The CDR3 nucleotides read TGCGCCAGCAGAGAATTCGGAGGGCCTCTGTTCTTC. Encoded protein: CASREFGGPLFF.

This chain links TRBV11-2 with TRBJ1-1, with D tentatively TRBD1 (6 bases). Looked up from germline, CDR1 is SGHAT and CDR2 is FQNNGV. The CDR3 runs to 17 residues. Trimming shortened V by 1 base and J by 7 bases, and 22 bases separated the two germline ends. The CDR3 nucleotides read TGTGCCAGCAGCTTAGTGGGTACAGGGAAGTTGGTCCGTGAAGCTTTCTTT. Its protein product is CASSLVGTGKLVREAFF. Using reference TRBV11-2 and TRBJ1-1 for the parts outside the CDR3, the full variable domain is EAGVAQSPRYKIIEKRQSVAFWCNPISGHATLYWYQQILGQGPKLLIQFQNNGVVDDSQLPKDRFSAERLKGVDSTLKIQPAKLEDSAVYLCASSLVGTGKLVREAFFGQGTRLTVV.

The genes are TRBV5-1 and TRBJ2-3, with D unresolved. This CDR3 is built from 14 residues. Germline V CDR1 and CDR2: SGHRS, YFSETQ. With 2 bases removed from V and 2 bases from J, the gap between germline ends came to 9 bases. CDR3 nucleotides: TGCGCCAGCAGCTTTCACGAGATCACAGATACGCAGTATTTT. Its protein is CASSFHEITDTQYF. The full variable domain, completed using reference TRBV5-1 and TRBJ2-3, is KAGVTQTPRYLIKTRGQQVTLSCSPISGHRSVSWYQQTPGQGLQFLFEYFSETQRNKGNFPGRFSGRQFSNSRSEMNVSTLELGDSALYLCASSFHEITDTQYFGPGTRLTVL.

This clonotype was observed a handful of times. A much bigger clone sits one base away, suggesting this may be a read error. V gene TRBV6-2 or TRBV6-3 combines with J gene TRBJ1-2; D is undetermined. This CDR3 is built from 12 residues. CDR1 MNHEY and CDR2 SVGEGT come from the germline V gene. Trimming took 6 bases from V and 7 from J, leaving 12 bases between them. CDR3 amino acids: CASSPTACGYTF. CDR3 sequence (DNA): TGTGCCAGCAGCCCAACAGCCTGTGGCTACACCTTC.

The CDR3, as DNA: TGTGCCATCAGTGAGTCTGGTGGGGGCAATCAGCACCATCATTTT. Protein: CAISESGGGNQHHHF. The chain uses TRBV10-3 and TRBJ1-5; D perhaps matches TRBD1 (6 bases). Trimming took 0 bases from V and 16 from J, leaving 22 bases between them. This CDR3 has 15 residues. Per germline, CDR1 ENHRY and CDR2 SYGVKD.

This clonotype was seen just once. A much more abundant neighbour one base away suggests this may be a read error. The chain carries TRBV5-1 and TRBJ2-5, with TRBD1 identical over 8 bases. The CDR3 totals 15 residues. Germline CDR1 SGHRS, CDR2 YFSETQ. V lost 2 bases to trimming and J lost 4 bases; unmatched junction nucleotides: 7. CDR3 residues: CASSLSGGEGETQYF. In DNA, the CDR3 is TGCGCCAGCAGCTTATCAGGGGGCGAAGGAGAGACCCAGTACTTC.

As regards this clonotype: A junction boundary mismatches the germline segment, possibly from a read error. The chain combines TRBV4-3 with TRBJ2-7; D possibly uses TRBD1 or TRBD2 (5 bases each). CDR1 LGHNA and CDR2 YSLEER come from the germline V gene. The CDR3 extends over 14 amino acids. The CDR3 protein is CASSQDSTDYEQHF. Written as DNA, the CDR3 is TGCGCCAGCAGCCAAGATTCGACAGACTACGAGCAGCACTTC.

As concerns this clonotype: Here the CDR3 omits its conserved ending phenylalanine or tryptophan, so a read error is the likely source. Because the CDR3's place on the DNA is in doubt, the DNA is left out and the CDR3 is given as listed by TCRdb. The chain employs TRBV11-2 and TRBJ2-7; no check of the table's D call, TRBD1, against the DNA was made. Ends included, the CDR3 has 16 residues. Germline lookup yields CDR1 SGHAT and CDR2 FQNNGV. CDR3 residues: CASRSHSSGTAYEQYC.

Comment on this clonotype: A read error may be the cause here, since a much bigger clone is one base away. The CDR3 sequence is CASSQDSQGTGYIEQFF. The CDR3 bases are TGTGCCAGCAGCCAAGATAGTCAGGGGACAGGGTACATTGAGCAGTTCTTC. The V gene is TRBV14, the J gene TRBJ2-1; 9 positions agree with TRBD1. Germline CDR1 SGHDN, CDR2 FVKESK. The CDR3 is 17 amino acids. Full variable domain (rest looked up from reference TRBV14 and TRBJ2-1): EAGVTQFPSHSVIEKGQTVTLRCDPISGHDNLYWYRRVMGKEIKFLLHFVKESKQDESGMPNNRFLAERTGGTYSTLKVQPAELEDSGVYFCASSQDSQGTGYIEQFFGPGTRLTVL.

As to this clonotype: Sequence at one end of the junction differs from germline and may be a read error. V usage is TRBV29-1 and J usage is TRBJ1-1, with D possibly matching TRBD1 (5 bases). This CDR3 contains 13 residues. Germline CDR1 and CDR2: SQVTM and ANQGSEA. Written as DNA, the CDR3 is TGTAGCTCCGCGGGGGGGTCAAACACTGAAGCTATCTTT. Protein product: CSSAGGSNTEAIF.

On this clonotype: One end of the junction is discordant with germline, which a read error may explain. This rearrangement joins TRBV11-2 to TRBJ2-1; D remains ambiguous. The CDR3 consists of 14 residues. CDR1 is SGHAT and CDR2 is FQNNGV in the germline V gene. The CDR3 reads CASSLYPVVSEQFF. Written as DNA, the CDR3 is TGTGCCAGCAGCTTATACCCGGTAGTTAGTGAGCAGTTTTTC.

The CDR3 reads CASKGRGGEAFF. As DNA, the CDR3 is TGTGCCAGCAAGGGGAGGGGCGGTGAAGCTTTCTTT. V usage is TRBV6-2 or TRBV6-3 and J usage is TRBJ1-1; a weak D match, TRBD1 (5 bases). Trimming removed 7 bases from V and 7 bases from J, with 13 bases in between. In germline, CDR1 is MNHEY, CDR2 SVGEGT. The CDR3 totals 12 residues.

Remarks on this clonotype: No conserved phenylalanine or tryptophan is present at the end of the CDR3, so a read error is the likely explanation. V and J are TRBV6-5 and TRBJ2-6; TRBD1 might be the D (5 bases). Germline CDR1 reads MNHEY; CDR2 reads SVGAGI. There are 16 residues in the CDR3. Written as DNA, the CDR3 is TGTGCCAGCAGTTACGCCGCAGGGTCTGGAGCCAACGTCCTGACTTTA. It specifies CASSYAAGSGANVLTL.

About this clonotype: A read error may produce the germline difference seen at one junction end. This chain uses TRBV29-1 with TRBJ2-1; the D call may be TRBD1 or TRBD2 (5 bases each). CDR3 size: 14 residues. Germline CDR1 SQVTM, CDR2 ANQGSEA. CDR3 nucleotides: TGCAGCGGGAACGGACTGGGGACCTACAGTGAGCAGTTCTTC. Protein sequence: CSGNGLGTYSEQFF.

Comment on this clonotype: A much larger clone is a single base away; this may be a read error. The gene calls are TRBV29-1 and TRBJ2-7, with 10 bases lining up with TRBD2. The CDR3 length is 13 residues. Germline V CDR1 and CDR2: SQVTM, ANQGSEA. With 7 bases clipped from V and 12 bases from J, the junction kept 15 bases outside the gene matches. This CDR3 reads CSGRQAGGHEWYF. In DNA, the CDR3 is TGCAGCGGGCGACAAGCGGGAGGGCACGAGTGGTACTTC.

The chain has TRBV11-2 and TRBJ2-5, with D unresolved. The V gene lost 2 bases and the J gene lost 5 bases, with 12 bases spanning the gap. Germline V CDR1 and CDR2: SGHAT, FQNNGV. This CDR3 comprises 14 residues. The DNA of the CDR3 is TGTGCCAGCAGCTTAATACTCGCTAGGGAGACCCAGTACTTC. Its protein product is CASSLILARETQYF.